The entry below describes one TCR beta chain. The antigen is not known. Libraries were prepared by immunoSEQ multiplex PCR; TCRdb keeps only in-frame clonotypes and omits some of them. The repertoire holds about 2,100,000 clones, with 85% to 95% as singletons. Naive CD8 cells were CD45RO-negative, positively selected for CCR7, excluding terminally differentiated effector memory CD45RA+ cells. The donors were all Caucasian adults (living in Nashville, Tennessee). The sample belongs to a study of shared clonotypes between healthy human individuals. Study context: Donors had three CD4 naive, three CD4 memory, two CD8 naive and one CD8 memory plate apiece. Study-level results: Tissues were not sampled, only blood, and their repertoires likely differ.

This CDR3 has 16 amino acids. Germline assignment: CDR1 SEHNR and CDR2 FQNEAQ (reference sequence). V lost 1 base to trimming and J lost 7 bases; unmatched junction nucleotides: 9. The V call is TRBV7-9, the J call TRBJ2-2; 7 nucleotides align to TRBD2. The receptor comes from a young man in good health. Some clones in this sample may be carry-over from other donors' samples. Material for sequencing was naive CD8+ T cells from PBMCs. The chain's CDR3 is CASSLEASWGGGELFF. Written as DNA, the CDR3 is TGTGCCAGCAGCTTAGAGGCCTCCTGGGGGGGCGGGGAGCTGTTTTTT.